This T cell receptor beta chain appears in the sequencing data of a study of blood T cell repertoires in COVID-19. Looking at the study overall: There were acute and convalescent COVID-19 samples, and they came from the United States, Italy and Spain. The analysed material was cDNA or gDNA that came from T cells, B-cell-depleted T cells, or PBMCs.

Categorization into cohorts depended on clinical history that participants reported. Symptom resolution, clearance, or two negative PCRs marked the recovered donors of Cohort 3. Only in-frame clones appear in the TCRdb table, and some are missing; sequencing was by immunoSEQ multiplex PCR. This table holds about 250,000 clones, 85% to 90% found once. Germline V gene lookup returns CDR1 KGHSH and CDR2 LQKENI. V lost 6 bases and J lost 0, with 15 bases in between. The CDR3 is 17 residues long. This clone was counted once. Material: PBMCs or T cells enriched from blood (not recorded which). The chain recombines TRBV18 with TRBJ1-6, with TRBD1 as a possible D gene (6 bases). The sequence came from a man aged 35 to 55 who had recovered from COVID-19. The CDR3 reads CASSRSGESSYNSPLHF. CDR3 DNA: TGTGCCAGCTCCCGATCAGGGGAAAGCTCCTATAATTCACCCCTCCACTTT.